The 28 T cell receptor beta chains presented below share a single source sample, sequenced in a study of T cells in Graves' hyperthyroidism and ophthalmopathy. TCR beta CDR3 sequences were amplified from RNA transcripts. A first-round RT-PCR of the TCR CDR3 used the HTBI primer set. A single record per CDR3 protein comes from TCRdb applying MiXCR to the multiplex PCR reads. This table has some 760,000 distinct CDR3 sequences, 12% to 15% appearing once. Sample: blood. These receptors originate from a woman between 18 and 29 years old with Graves' hyperthyroidism.

Of note for this clonotype: This may stem from a read error, because a much larger clone lies one nucleotide away. This chain joins TRBV20-1 and TRBJ2-7; D might be TRBD1 or TRBD2, each matching 5 bases. The ends were cut back, 3 bases at V and 6 bases at J, with 6 bases in the middle. The CDR3 extends over 10 amino acids. Germline loops: CDR1 DFQATT, CDR2 SNEGSKA (reference sequence). The CDR3 sequence is CSASGAEQYF. In nucleotides, the CDR3 is TGCAGTGCTAGCGGGGCCGAGCAGTACTTC.

This clonotype has just a few counts. The chain employs TRBV10-2 and TRBJ2-7; D ambiguous. This CDR3 is 15 amino acids long. V was clipped by 3 bases and J by 2 bases, with 14 bases between them. Germline CDR1 is WSHSY and CDR2 is SAAADI. This CDR3 reads CASSETLTAPYEQYF. For the CDR3, the DNA is TGCGCCAGCAGTGAAACCCTAACAGCGCCCTACGAGCAGTACTTC.

The V call is TRBV20-1, the J call TRBJ1-2; tentatively, D is TRBD1 (5 bases). Germline loops: CDR1 DFQATT, CDR2 SNEGSKA (reference sequence). This CDR3 comprises 15 residues. The ends were cut back, 0 bases at V and 4 bases at J, with 15 bases in the middle. The CDR3 reads CSARDRGGARYGYTF. The DNA of the CDR3 is TGCAGTGCTAGAGATCGAGGAGGGGCTCGCTATGGCTACACCTTC.

Comment on this clonotype: Because it lacks the conserved phenylalanine or tryptophan at the end, this CDR3 is likely a read error. The chain links TRBV2 to TRBJ2-5; 14 bases are shared with TRBD2. The CDR3 totals 16 residues. J was trimmed by 4 bases and V by 3 bases; bases with no gene match: 4. CDR1 SNHLY and CDR2 FYNNEI come from the germline V gene. In DNA, the CDR3 is TGTGCCAGCAGTGAGGGACTAGCGGGAGATGGAGAGACCCAGTACCTC. Protein sequence: CASSEGLAGDGETQYL.

This clonotype was observed many times. The chain links TRBV7-2 to TRBJ2-2, with D perhaps TRBD1 or TRBD2 (5 bases each). Germline V gene data show CDR1 as SGHTA and CDR2 as FQGNSA. CDR3 length: 16 residues. V was trimmed by 6 bases and J by 1 base, leaving 15 bases between them. The CDR3 here is CASRRTGRMNTGELFF. CDR3 coding DNA: TGTGCCAGCAGGCGAACGGGACGGATGAACACCGGGGAGCTGTTTTTT. The complete variable domain, with remaining parts taken from reference TRBV7-2 and TRBJ2-2, reads GAGVSQSPSNKVTEKGKDVELRCDPISGHTALYWYRQSLGQGLEFLIYFQGNSAPDKSGLPSDRFSAERTGGSVSTLTIQRTQQEDSAVYLCASRRTGRMNTGELFFGEGSRLTVL.

This clonotype was seen many times. V usage is TRBV12-3 or TRBV12-4 and J usage is TRBJ1-1; D remains ambiguous. V was cut by 3 bases and J by 1 base, with 18 bases left in between. This CDR3 region has 17 residues. CDR3 in amino acids: CASSLVVFGSSNTEAFF. The CDR3 DNA follows: TGTGCCAGCAGTTTGGTTGTGTTTGGCAGTTCGAACACTGAAGCTTTCTTT.

This clonotype has at least ten counts. The V call is TRBV15, the J call TRBJ2-7; weak D call: TRBD1 (6 bases). The germline gives CDR1 LNHNV, CDR2 YYDKDF (reference sequence). The CDR3 is 15 residues long. V was clipped by 6 bases and J by 0 bases, with 15 bases between them. This CDR3 is CATSPKQGSSYEQYF. The CDR3 coding sequence is TGTGCCACCAGTCCCAAACAGGGATCCTCCTACGAGCAGTACTTC.

The chain employs TRBV12-3 or TRBV12-4 and TRBJ2-1, with TRBD1 identical over 10 bases. With V trimmed by 6 bases and J by 7 bases, 12 bases remained unmatched. The CDR3 is 16 residues long. The CDR3 DNA follows: TGTGCCAGCAGCCTATCCGGGACAGGGGTAGGGAATGAGCAGTTCTTC. Protein product: CASSLSGTGVGNEQFF.

The rearrangement uses TRBV7-9 and TRBJ2-7; D uncertain. CDR3 length: 13 residues. The germline gives CDR1 SEHNR, CDR2 FQNEAQ (reference sequence). Trimming pared 5 bases from V and 5 bases from J, leaving 13 bases between. The CDR3 region is CASSPSPINEQYF. The CDR3 coding sequence is TGTGCCAGCAGCCCATCCCCTATCAACGAGCAGTACTTC.

This clonotype was detected many times. J is TRBJ1-5 and V is TRBV24-1; D remains unclear. Germline V gene data show CDR1 as KGHDR and CDR2 as SFDVKD. CDR3 length equals 15 residues. V was trimmed by 7 bases and J by 0 bases, leaving 12 bases between them. CDR3 in DNA: TGTGCCACCAGCGACCCGCGGCATAGCAATCAGCCCCAGCATTTT. It encodes CATSDPRHSNQPQHF.

The chain joins TRBV6-1 to TRBJ1-1, with D possibly being TRBD1 (6 bases). Trimming took 6 bases from V and 5 from J, leaving 16 bases between them. CDR3 size: 14 residues. Per germline, CDR1 MNHNS and CDR2 SASEGT. Written as DNA, the CDR3 is TGTGCCAGCAGGCCGGGGACACTAGGGACTGAAGCTTTCTTT. This translates into CASRPGTLGTEAFF.

This clonotype was picked up many times. The chain combines TRBV13 with TRBJ2-1; 16 positions match TRBD2. The V gene's germline CDR1 is PRHDT and CDR2 FYEKMQ (reference sequence). This CDR3 region has 14 residues. J was trimmed by 11 bases and V by 5 bases; bases with no gene match: 3. In DNA, the CDR3 is TGTGCCAGCAGCCCGGGACTAGCGGGAGGGCAGCAGTTCTTC. Protein product: CASSPGLAGGQQFF.

This clonotype was counted at least ten times. CDR3 DNA: TGTGCCAGTAGTATGGCCGGAGGGACTGAAGCTTTCTTT. Its protein product is CASSMAGGTEAFF. This rearrangement joins TRBV19 to TRBJ1-1, with no clear D. Germline V gives CDR1 LNHDA, CDR2 SQIVND (reference sequence). Trimming removed 3 bases at V and 5 bases at J, with 10 bases between. The CDR3 is 13 amino acids.

This chain connects TRBV12-3 or TRBV12-4 to TRBJ1-2, with D unclear. The CDR3 extends over 16 amino acids. Trimming cost V 3 bases and J 3 bases, with 17 bases left between them. CDR3 DNA: TGTGCCAGCAGTTTTTCCCGACACTTATCTGACTATGGCTACACCTTC. Its translation: CASSFSRHLSDYGYTF.

This clonotype was detected only a few times. This rearrangement joins TRBV20-1 to TRBJ1-1; D may be TRBD1 (5 bases). The CDR3 is made up of 14 amino acids. Per the germline V gene, CDR1 is DFQATT and CDR2 is SNEGSKA (reference sequence). Trimming removed 4 bases from V and 0 bases from J, with 12 bases in between. The CDR3 DNA sequence: TGCAGTGCTAAGAGACAGCGAGTGAACACTGAAGCTTTCTTT. As protein: CSAKRQRVNTEAFF.

This sequence joins TRBV15 and TRBJ1-5; D remains unclear. The length of the CDR3 is 16 residues. Germline CDR1 is LNHNV and CDR2 is YYDKDF (reference sequence). Trimming removed 5 bases at V and 4 bases at J, with 18 bases between. CDR3 loop: CATSPQITAVNQPQHF. As DNA, the CDR3 is TGTGCCACCAGCCCTCAGATCACTGCAGTTAATCAGCCCCAGCATTTT. The full variable domain, rest sourced from reference TRBV15 and TRBJ1-5, is DAMVIQNPRYQVTQFGKPVTLSCSQTLNHNVMYWYQQKSSQAPKLLFHYYDKDFNNEADTPDNFQSRRPNTSFCFLDIRSPGLGDTAMYLCATSPQITAVNQPQHFGDGTRLSIL.

The chain couples TRBV18 to TRBJ1-5; D is unclear. The CDR3 is 14 amino acids. Germline loops: CDR1 KGHSH, CDR2 LQKENI. Deletions cut 1 base from V and 6 bases from J, with 10 bases between. In nucleotides, the CDR3 is TGTGCCAGCTCACCACGAGAAGGAGGTCAGCCCCAGCATTTT. Protein sequence: CASSPREGGQPQHF.

The chain recombines TRBV2 with TRBJ2-3; 10 nucleotides line up with TRBD2. The CDR3 spans 13 residues. Germline V gene lookup returns CDR1 SNHLY and CDR2 FYNNEI. The J segment lost 4 bases and the V segment lost 10 bases, leaving 5 bases of the junction unmatched. The CDR3 reads CAKTSGRPDTQYF. Here the CDR3 DNA reads TGTGCCAAGACTAGCGGGCGGCCAGATACGCAGTATTTT.

This clonotype was observed a handful of times. J is TRBJ1-5 and V is TRBV19, with unresolved D. With 6 bases removed from V and 7 bases from J, the gap between germline ends came to 16 bases. This CDR3 is built from 14 residues. Per the germline V gene, CDR1 is LNHDA and CDR2 is SQIVND (reference sequence). The CDR3 nucleotides are TGTGCCAGTAGGTCGGAAGGGATGGGGCAGCCCCAGCATTTT. This sequence encodes CASRSEGMGQPQHF. Together with reference TRBV19 and TRBJ1-5, the CDR3 gives the full variable domain: DGGITQSPKYLFRKEGQNVTLSCEQNLNHDAMYWYRQDPGQGLRLIYYSQIVNDFQKGDIAEGYSVSREKKESFPLTVTSAQKNPTAFYLCASRSEGMGQPQHFGDGTRLSIL.

Points on this clonotype: A much more abundant neighbour one base away suggests this may be a read error. The V gene is TRBV6-1, the J gene TRBJ2-3; D uncertain. This CDR3 spans 13 amino acids. CDR1 and CDR2 (germline): MNHNS, SASEGT. The CDR3 DNA is TGTTCCAGCAGTCCCGGGTCCTCAGATACGCAGTATTTT. Amino acids: CSSSPGSSDTQYF.

This clonotype was recorded a few times. This chain connects TRBV7-9 to TRBJ1-3, with 8 positions matching TRBD1. The trim removed 1 base at V and 6 bases at J, leaving 5 bases unmatched. This CDR3 spans 15 amino acids. Germline CDR1 SEHNR, CDR2 FQNEAQ (reference sequence). CDR3 sequence: CASSLGRGPSNTIYF. For the CDR3, the DNA is TGTGCCAGCAGCTTAGGCAGGGGGCCGTCAAACACCATATATTTT.

On this clonotype: A much larger clone sits a single nucleotide away, making a read error possible. This chain joins TRBV20-1 and TRBJ2-1; TRBD2 aligns across 9 bases. Matching the DNA end better, TRBJ2-7 makes the J call doubtful. Germline CDR1 and CDR2: DFQATT and SNEGSKA (reference sequence). CDR3 size: 18 residues. The CDR3 sequence is CSARSPSGTEYPLNEQYF. The CDR3 DNA follows: TGCAGTGCTAGGTCGCCTAGCGGGACTGAGTATCCGTTAAATGAGCAGTACTTC.

The chain recombines TRBV14 with TRBJ1-2; 8 positions agree with TRBD1. Trimming at V came to 4 bases and at J to 6 bases, leaving 7 bases not matched to a gene. The CDR3 spans 14 residues. CDR1 SGHDN and CDR2 FVKESK come from the germline V gene. The CDR3 here is CASSRRDRRHGYTF. CDR3 nucleotide sequence: TGTGCCAGCAGCCGCCGGGACAGGCGGCATGGCTACACCTTC.

This chain links TRBV27 with TRBJ1-2; D unclear. V was trimmed by 0 bases and J by 0 bases, leaving 8 bases between them. CDR1 MNHEY and CDR2 SMNVEV come from the germline V gene (reference sequence). The CDR3 is 15 amino acids. The CDR3 DNA reads as TGTGCCAGCAGTTTATCGGCCGGATCTAACTATGGCTACACCTTC. Protein product: CASSLSAGSNYGYTF.

This clonotype was seen at least ten times. DNA for the CDR3: TGCAGTGCTCAGCGACAGGGGCTTCGCGAGCAGTACTTC. As protein: CSAQRQGLREQYF. V and J are TRBV20-1 and TRBJ2-7; 8 nucleotides agree with TRBD1. This CDR3 has 13 amino acids. The V gene end was trimmed by 5 bases and the J gene end by 6 bases; junction bases not matched to a gene: 9. Germline assignment: CDR1 DFQATT and CDR2 SNEGSKA (reference sequence).

The chain recombines TRBV19 with TRBJ1-5; D perhaps matches TRBD1 (5 bases). The germline gives CDR1 LNHDA, CDR2 SQIVND (reference sequence). Trimming pared 6 bases from V and 0 bases from J, leaving 12 bases between. The CDR3 loop spans 15 amino acids. CDR3 protein: CASRPRDGSNQPQHF. The CDR3 bases are TGTGCCAGTAGACCCAGGGACGGTAGCAATCAGCCCCAGCATTTT.

This clonotype was counted many times. V and J are TRBV5-1 and TRBJ2-3, with 13 positions matching TRBD2. CDR3 length equals 17 residues. Germline loops: CDR1 SGHRS, CDR2 YFSETQ. V trimming: 0 bases; J trimming: 3 bases; junction bases outside the gene matches: 4. In DNA, the CDR3 is TGCGCCAGCAGCTTGGGCGGACTAGCGGGAGCGACAGATACGCAGTATTTT. Its protein product is CASSLGGLAGATDTQYF.

This chain connects TRBV27 to TRBJ2-5; D not resolved. V gave up 8 bases and J gave up 1 base, with 14 bases separating them. The V gene's germline CDR1 is MNHEY and CDR2 SMNVEV (reference sequence). This CDR3 region has 14 residues. CDR3 in amino acids: CASAKWTRQETQYF. The CDR3 DNA sequence: TGTGCCAGCGCAAAATGGACCCGCCAAGAGACCCAGTACTTC.